This TCR beta chain was profiled in a study of blood T cell repertoires in COVID-19. The wider study: The samples span acute and convalescent COVID-19 from the United States, Italy and Spain. T cells, B-cell-depleted T cells, or PBMCs provided the cDNA or gDNA that served as material.

Measured with immunoSEQ multiplex PCR; TCRdb has only the in-frame clones, and not every one. The sample lists tens of thousands of clones, 60% to 85% occurring once. V was trimmed by 3 bases and J by 15 bases, leaving 18 bases between them. The CDR3 spans 14 residues. The germline CDR1 and CDR2 sequences are MNHEY and SVGAGI. This chain uses TRBV6-5 with TRBJ1-6, with TRBD1 as a possible D gene (5 bases). The sequencing sample was made of peripheral blood. The receptor was derived from a man in his sixties with active COVID-19. The CDR3 region has the DNA TGTGCCAGCAGTTATTTAGACAGTTTTTCATTCCTCCACTTT. Protein product: CASSYLDSFSFLHF.